This is a list of T cell receptor beta chains from one sample in a study of T-cell reconstitution after alpha-beta-depleted transplantation in children. TCRdb re-analysed the PCR reads in MiXCR, keeping a single row per CDR3 protein. Of roughly 310,000 distinct CDR3 sequences in the sample, around 25% were seen once. The sample here was PBMCs, mostly from graft donor cells, taken 180 days after TCRalphabeta/CD19-depleted stem cell transplant. The receptors shown here come from a male patient younger than 18 who had a stem cell transplant for acute lymphoblastic leukemia, so the T cells may come from the graft donor. CDR3s include the opening cysteine and the closing phenylalanine or tryptophan. The D gene is left open where the match is weak. The listing skips clone size in some rows; elsewhere it reads once, few, many or a size class.

>NA|TRBV5-1|NA|TRBJ2-3
TGCGCCAGCAGAAGGGGGTCCGGCCCAGATACGCAGTATTTT
CASRRGSGPDTQYF
>NA|TRBV5-1|NA|TRBJ2-5
TGCGCCAGCAGCTTTACAGGGATTCAAGAGACCCAGTACTTC
CASSFTGIQETQYF
>NA|TRBV20-1|many|TRBJ2-1
TGCAGTGCCAAAGTTAGGGTAGTTGATTTCTACAATGAGCAGTTCTTC
CSAKVRVVDFYNEQFF
>NA|TRBV7-8|few|TRBJ2-7
TGTGCCAGCAGCTTATCTTGGCTAGCGAACCCCTACGAGCAGTACTTC
CASSLSWLANPYEQYF
>TRBD1|TRBV24-1|few|TRBJ2-1
TGTGCCACCACTGACAGGGGAGGCTACAATGAGCAGTTCTTC
CATTDRGGYNEQFF
>TRBD2|TRBV6-1|NA|TRBJ2-7
TGTGCCAGCAGTGAAGTGGGACTAGCGGGAACCAACGAGCAGTACTTC
CASSEVGLAGTNEQYF
>TRBD2|TRBV12-3/TRBV12-4|NA|TRBJ2-1
TGTGCCAGCAGTTTTAGCGGGCGTACCTACAATGAGCAGCTCTTC
CASSFSGRTYNEQLF
>NA|TRBV28|few|TRBJ1-2
TGTGCCAGCAGTACCCCAGCGGGGTCGGGATATGGCTACACCTTC
CASSTPAGSGYGYTF
>NA|TRBV5-1|few|TRBJ2-3
TGCGCCAGCAGCTTGGAGGATTCAGATACGCAGTATTTT
CASSLEDSDTQYF
>NA|TRBV6-5|NA|TRBJ2-2
TGTGCCAGCAGTTATAGTCTGGGGAACACCGGGGAGCTGTTTTTT
CASSYSLGNTGELFF
>NA|TRBV4-1|many|TRBJ2-7
TGCGCCAGCAGCCGTCCGGACTATCTTATGAGAGAGCAGTACTTC
CASSRPDYLMREQYF
>NA|TRBV18|NA|TRBJ2-7
TGTGCCAGCTCACCAAAGCACCTTTACGAGCAGTACTTC
CASSPKHLYEQYF
>TRBD1|TRBV6-2/TRBV6-3|few|TRBJ2-7
TGTGCCAGCAGTCGCTGGACAGGGGATGAGCAGTACTTC
CASSRWTGDEQYF
>TRBD1|TRBV6-1|few|TRBJ1-2
TGTGCCAGCAGCCGGACAGGGTCTAACTATGGCTACACCTTC
CASSRTGSNYGYTF
>NA|TRBV7-9|NA|TRBJ2-5
TGTGCCAGCAGCTTAGAGAGGAACAGCTTCCAAGAGACCCAGTACTTC
CASSLERNSFQETQYF
>NA|TRBV7-3|NA|TRBJ2-7
TGTGCCAGCAGCTTCGGCCCTTACTACGAGCAGTACTTC
CASSFGPYYEQYF
>NA|TRBV5-1|few|TRBJ2-6
TGCGCCAGCAGTCCATTGGTCCTCAACGTCCTGACTTTC
CASSPLVLNVLTF
>TRBD2|TRBV5-1|few|TRBJ2-1
TGCGCCAGCACTGTACTAGCGGGAGGGCAGGGGGAGCAGTTCTTC
CASTVLAGGQGEQFF
>NA|TRBV7-3|few|TRBJ2-5
TGTGCCAGCAGCTTAACCAGGGAGGAGACCCAGTACTTC
CASSLTREETQYF
>NA|TRBV2|few|TRBJ2-7
TGTGCCAGCGTCTACGTCCGATCCTACGAGCAGTACTTC
CASVYVRSYEQYF
>NA|TRBV7-9|NA|TRBJ2-5
TGTGCCAGCAGCTTAGTTCCGGGCACCCACGAGACCCAGTACTTC
CASSLVPGTHETQYF
>NA|TRBV5-1|many|TRBJ1-5
TGCGCCAGCAGCTTGGGACAGGATCAGCCCCAGCATTTT
CASSLGQDQPQHF
>NA|TRBV7-2|NA|TRBJ2-1
TGTGCCAGCAGCCGTAGTGCACCCTACGAGCAGTTCTTC
CASSRSAPYEQFF
>TRBD2|TRBV11-2|few|TRBJ2-5
TGTGCCAGCAGCGCAACTAGCGGGCCGTACCAAGAGACCCAGTACTTC
CASSATSGPYQETQYF
>NA|TRBV5-4|few|TRBJ2-7
TGTGCCAGCAGCTTTGGGGGAGTAAGGTACGAGCAGTACTTC
CASSFGGVRYEQYF
>TRBD2|TRBV27|NA|TRBJ2-7
TGTGCCAGCAGTTTACATGGACTAGCGGGAGTATTCTACGAGCAGTACTTC
CASSLHGLAGVFYEQYF
>TRBD2|TRBV4-1|NA|TRBJ2-1
TGCGCCAGCAGCCCCTTTGGACTAGCCCCAAACGTTCATGAGCAGTTCTTC
CASSPFGLAPNVHEQFF
>NA|TRBV10-3|NA|TRBJ2-1
TGTGCCATCGGTTACTCTAATGAGCAGTTCTTC
CAIGYSNEQFF
>NA|TRBV4-1|few|TRBJ2-5
TGCGCCAGCAGCCAAGATCCCAGAAGGAGGCAAGAGACCCAGTACTTC
CASSQDPRRRQETQYF
>TRBD1|TRBV13|few|TRBJ2-1
TGTGCCAGCAGCTTAGGGACAGGGTGGGGGACCTCCTACAATGAGCAGTTCTTC
CASSLGTGWGTSYNEQFF
>TRBD2|TRBV5-1|NA|TRBJ2-7
TGCGCCAGCCGACTAGCGGGAGTCTACGAGCAGTACTTC
CASRLAGVYEQYF
>NA|TRBV7-9|few|TRBJ2-2
TGTGCCAGCAGCTCGGGACCGATCACCGGGGAGCTGTTTTTT
CASSSGPITGELFF
>TRBD2|TRBV6-2/TRBV6-3|few|TRBJ2-7
TGTGCCAGCAGCCCCCCCGGGACTAGCGCCTCCGAGCAGTACTTC
CASSPPGTSASEQYF
>TRBD1|TRBV7-9|once|TRBJ1-1
TGTGCCAGCAGCGACAAGGTGACAGGGGTGAACACTGAAGCTTTCTTT
CASSDKVTGVNTEAFF
>NA|TRBV5-1|NA|TRBJ2-2
TGCGCCAGCAGCTCGTTACCGGGACGTGACACCGGGGAGCTGTTTTTT
CASSSLPGRDTGELFF
>NA|TRBV5-1|NA|TRBJ2-2
TGCGCCAGCAGCTTGTTGGGACAAGACACCGGGGAGCTGTTTTTT
CASSLLGQDTGELFF
>NA|TRBV12-3/TRBV12-4|NA|TRBJ1-3
TGTGCCAGCAGTTTTTGGGGGGGCTCTGGAAACACCATATATTTT
CASSFWGGSGNTIYF
>NA|TRBV7-6|few|TRBJ1-1
TGTGCCAGCAGCCACGGACGGGGGGAAGCTTTCTTT
CASSHGRGEAFF
>TRBD1|TRBV18|NA|TRBJ2-7
TGTGCCAGCTCACCGACAGGGACAGTTCTCTCCTACGAGCAGTACTTC
CASSPTGTVLSYEQYF
>NA|TRBV25-1|NA|TRBJ2-7
TGTGCCAGCAGTGCGCGACAGTTCCCCTACGAGCAGTACTTC
CASSARQFPYEQYF
>TRBD1|TRBV7-8|NA|TRBJ2-1
TGTGCCAGCAGCTTAGATCGCCTACAGGGGGTGTACAATGAGCAGTTCTTC
CASSLDRLQGVYNEQFF
>NA|TRBV16|few|TRBJ2-1
TGTGCCAGCAGCCAATGGGGGGACAGAAATTACAATGAGCAGTTCTTC
CASSQWGDRNYNEQFF
>NA|TRBV2|NA|TRBJ2-1
TGTGCCAGCACCGGGGGAGGAAGGGCTACGGGTGAGCAGTTCTTC
CASTGGGRATGEQFF
>NA|TRBV18|NA|TRBJ2-2
TGTGCCAGCTCCGCCACCTCCCTACTCAACACCGGGGAGCTGTTTTTT
CASSATSLLNTGELFF
>NA|TRBV20-1|few|TRBJ2-5
TGCAGTGATCGTACCGGGACCAGTCATGAGACCCAGTACTTC
CSDRTGTSHETQYF
>TRBD1|TRBV3-1|NA|TRBJ1-4
TGTGCCAGCAGCCAGGGACAGACAAATGAAAAACTGTTTTTT
CASSQGQTNEKLFF
>NA|TRBV12-3/TRBV12-4|NA|TRBJ1-5
TGTGCCAGCAGCTACGGGACGTTCAATCAGCCCCAGCATTTT
CASSYGTFNQPQHF
>NA|TRBV10-3|many|TRBJ2-7
TGTGCCATCAGTCGAGGGACACATACCTACGAGCAGTACTTC
CAISRGTHTYEQYF
>TRBD2|TRBV5-1|few|TRBJ2-1
TGCGCCAGCAGCGCCCTACTAGCGGGAGGGCCCCGCCTAAGGGATGAGCAGTTCTTC
CASSALLAGGPRLRDEQFF